Following are 27 T cell receptor beta chains from one sample sequenced in a study of blood T cell repertoires in COVID-19. The method was immunoSEQ multiplex PCR; TCRdb's version includes in-frame clones alone and lacks a portion of them. The data hold 100,000 to 150,000 clones, with roughly 87% observed a single time. The sample comprised peripheral blood. These receptors all come from a woman older than 75 with acute or convalescent COVID-19.

This sequence joins TRBV7-9 and TRBJ2-4; 11 positions match TRBD2. The CDR3 has 17 residues. J was trimmed by 6 bases and V by 5 bases; bases with no gene match: 12. CDR1 is SEHNR, CDR2 FQNEAQ, per germline (reference sequence). CDR3 region: CASSRTGLADDRNIQYF. The CDR3 DNA sequence: TGTGCCAGCAGCAGAACGGGACTAGCGGATGATAGAAACATTCAGTACTTC.

V and J are TRBV7-8 and TRBJ2-7, with 11 bases identical to TRBD2. V lost 8 bases and J lost 7; bases outside the gene matches: 7. This CDR3 is 13 amino acids long. CDR1 SGHVS and CDR2 FQNEAQ come from the germline V gene. CDR3 amino acids: CASGTSGSLEQYF. Written as DNA, the CDR3 is TGTGCCAGCGGGACTAGCGGAAGCTTGGAGCAGTACTTC.

V is TRBV5-4 and J is TRBJ1-5; the match to TRBD1 covers 7 bases. The V gene's germline CDR1 is SGHNT and CDR2 YYREEE (reference sequence). The junction had 10 bases not matched to a gene; V was cut back by 4 bases and J by 3 bases. CDR3 length equals 16 residues. Here the CDR3 reads CASSSRDREINQPQHF. CDR3 nucleotide sequence: TGTGCCAGCAGCAGCCGAGACAGGGAAATCAATCAGCCCCAGCATTTT.

The CDR3 DNA reads as TGTGCCAGCAGCCAAGACCATGGTGGGACTAGCGGGGTACTAAGGGGTCGAGAGACCCAGTACTTC. This translates into CASSQDHGGTSGVLRGRETQYF. This chain connects TRBV3-1 (or the pseudogene TRBV3-2) to TRBJ2-5; 13 nucleotides agree with TRBD2. The germline V gene has CDR1 LGHDT and CDR2 YNNKEL (reference sequence). The CDR3 covers 22 residues. V gave up 0 bases and J gave up 4 bases; unmatched junction bases: 20.

The chain employs TRBV10-2 and TRBJ2-7, with D unclear. V lost 4 bases and J 1 base, leaving 5 bases between the germline ends. The CDR3 extends over 12 amino acids. Germline V gene lookup returns CDR1 WSHSY and CDR2 SAAADI. The CDR3 region has the DNA TGCGCCAGCAGTGTAAATTCCTACGAGCAGTACGTC. Translated: CASSVNSYEQYV.

This chain joins TRBV7-2 and TRBJ1-5; D remains unclear. Germline V gene sequence: CDR1 SGHTA, CDR2 FQGNSA. Trimming took 3 bases from V and 2 from J, leaving 5 bases between them. The CDR3 spans 13 residues. This CDR3 reads CASSFTGNQPQHF. In nucleotides, the CDR3 is TGTGCCAGCAGCTTTACGGGCAATCAGCCCCAGCATTTT. The full variable domain, with the rest looked up from reference TRBV7-2 and TRBJ1-5, is GAGVSQSPSNKVTEKGKDVELRCDPISGHTALYWYRQSLGQGLEFLIYFQGNSAPDKSGLPSDRFSAERTGGSVSTLTIQRTQQEDSAVYLCASSFTGNQPQHFGDGTRLSIL.

This chain links TRBV5-1 with TRBJ1-2, with 7 bases that match TRBD1. The CDR3 loop spans 15 amino acids. Unmatched junction bases numbered 16, after V lost 4 bases and J lost 10 bases. Germline V gene lookup returns CDR1 SGHRS and CDR2 YFSETQ. CDR3 loop: CASSLLGTDNVIYTF. For the CDR3, the DNA is TGCGCCAGCAGCCTCCTCGGGACAGATAACGTCATCTACACCTTC.

The V and J genes are TRBV19 and TRBJ1-2, with a tentative D call TRBD1 (6 bases). The CDR3 is 15 amino acids. The V gene lost 1 base and the J gene lost 5 bases, with 14 bases spanning the gap. The V gene's germline CDR1 is LNHDA and CDR2 SQIVND (reference sequence). For the CDR3, the DNA is TGTGCCAGTAGTATAGGTTTGGGACAAGTTTATGGCTACACCTTC. This codes for CASSIGLGQVYGYTF.

The V and J genes are TRBV19 and TRBJ2-1, with 11 positions matching TRBD2. J lost 7 bases, V lost 6 bases, and 8 bases had no gene match. This CDR3 spans 15 amino acids. Germline values: CDR1 LNHDA, CDR2 SQIVND (reference sequence). The chain's CDR3 is CASRGSGGAGNEQFF. The CDR3 region has the DNA TGTGCCAGTAGGGGTAGCGGGGGGGCCGGGAATGAGCAGTTCTTC.

Here the CDR3 reads CASSRDSSYEQYV. Here the CDR3 DNA reads TGTGCCAGCAGCCGGGACAGTTCCTACGAGCAGTACGTC. This chain joins TRBV11-2 and TRBJ2-7; 7 bases are shared with TRBD1. The junction had 2 bases not matched to a gene; V was cut back by 5 bases and J by 1 base. Per germline, CDR1 SGHAT and CDR2 FQNNGV. This CDR3 region has 13 residues.

The rearrangement links TRBV9 to TRBJ1-1, with 7 bases matching TRBD1. Germline values: CDR1 SGDLS, CDR2 YYNGEE. The CDR3 runs 17 residues. J lost 4 bases, V lost 2 bases, and 14 bases had no gene match. The chain's CDR3 is CASSVHLVQGSGTEAFF. CDR3 nucleotides: TGTGCCAGCAGCGTTCATTTGGTACAGGGGTCTGGCACTGAAGCTTTCTTT. Full variable domain (rest looked up from reference TRBV9 and TRBJ1-1): DSGVTQTPKHLITATGQRVTLRCSPRSGDLSVYWYQQSLDQGLQFLIQYYNGEERAKGNILERFSAQQFPDLHSELNLSSLELGDSALYFCASSVHLVQGSGTEAFFGQGTRLTVV.

CDR3 protein: CASSVGQGHTEAFF. CDR3 nucleotide sequence: TGTGCCAGCAGTGTTGGACAGGGCCACACTGAAGCTTTCTTT. The chain employs TRBV2 and TRBJ1-1; 8 nucleotides line up with TRBD1. CDR1 is SNHLY, CDR2 FYNNEI, per germline. V was pared by 4 bases and J by 3 bases, with 4 bases of the junction left unmatched. The CDR3 runs to 14 residues.

The chain combines TRBV6-6 with TRBJ1-3; no reliable D call. With 6 bases removed from V and 0 bases from J, the gap between germline ends came to 9 bases. The germline CDR1 and CDR2 sequences are MNHNY and SVGAGI (reference sequence). This CDR3 spans 14 amino acids. CDR3 sequence (DNA): TGTGCCAGCAGGGAGTCACTCTCTGGAAACACCATATATTTT. Amino acid sequence: CASRESLSGNTIYF.

This clone was recorded once. The J gene is TRBJ2-5, the V gene TRBV27; 8 bases align to TRBD1. Per germline, CDR1 MNHEY and CDR2 SMNVEV (reference sequence). The CDR3 consists of 15 residues. The V and J ends lost 8 bases and 0 bases, in that order; junction bases with no gene match: 8. In DNA, the CDR3 is TGTGCCAGCCGCGCCCGGGACAGGTACCAAGAGACCCAGTACTTC. Translated: CASRARDRYQETQYF.

The rearrangement uses TRBV5-1 and TRBJ2-7; the D gene is possibly TRBD2 (5 bases). CDR1 SGHRS and CDR2 YFSETQ come from the germline V gene. The CDR3 runs 15 residues. The V end lost 0 bases, the J end lost 3 bases, and 13 bases lay between the germline ends. CDR3 in amino acids: CASSLEAGRGYEQYF. As DNA, the CDR3 is TGCGCCAGCAGCTTGGAGGCAGGACGGGGCTACGAGCAGTACTTC.

The V call is TRBV3-1 (or the pseudogene TRBV3-2), the J call TRBJ1-2; TRBD1 matches 10 bases. Losses at the gene ends were 8 bases for V and 6 bases for J; bases not matched to a gene: 6. Germline V gene lookup returns CDR1 LGHDT and CDR2 YNNKEL (reference sequence). CDR3 size: 13 residues. CDR3 sequence: CASSHGQGDGYTF. The CDR3 region has the DNA TGTGCCAGCTCACATGGACAGGGGGATGGCTACACCTTC.

This clone was seen only once. CDR3 bases: TGTGCCAGCAGAACAGGGGACCACTCTGGAAACACCATATATTTT. Its translation is CASRTGDHSGNTIYF. The genes are TRBV6-6 and TRBJ1-3, with 7 bases lining up with TRBD1. Germline lookup yields CDR1 MNHNY and CDR2 SVGAGI (reference sequence). The CDR3 has 15 amino acids. Trimming at V came to 6 bases and at J to 0 bases, leaving 5 bases not matched to a gene.

This clone has only a few counts. This chain joins TRBV5-8 and TRBJ1-1; D uncertain. This CDR3 spans 11 amino acids. Germline V gene lookup returns CDR1 SGHTS and CDR2 YDEGEE. The V gene lost 7 bases and the J gene lost 0 bases, with 4 bases spanning the gap. CDR3 sequence reads: CASGLNTEAFF. In nucleotides, the CDR3 is TGTGCCAGCGGGCTGAACACTGAAGCTTTCTTT. Combining the CDR3 with reference TRBV5-8 and TRBJ1-1 gives the whole variable domain EAGVTQSPTHLIKTRGQQATLRCSPISGHTSVYWYQQALGLGLQFLLWYDEGEERNRGNFPPRFSGRQFPNYSSELNVNALELEDSALYLCASGLNTEAFFGQGTRLTVV.

The genes are TRBV6-6 and TRBJ1-6, with a tentative D call TRBD1 (5 bases). Germline lookup yields CDR1 MNHNY and CDR2 SVGAGI (reference sequence). Between the trimmed V and J ends, which lost 8 bases and 13 bases, there was a span of 21 bases. This CDR3 is built from 14 residues. The CDR3 is CASGGSGVTIPLHF. CDR3 nucleotides: TGTGCCAGCGGGGGGTCGGGGGTGACTATCCCCCTCCACTTT.

This chain links TRBV7-2 with TRBJ1-2; no clear D gene. Per the germline V gene, CDR1 is SGHTA and CDR2 is FQGNSA. Trimming took off 3 bases at V and 8 bases at J, with 13 bases between the two ends. The CDR3 covers 13 residues. The CDR3 loop is CASSFSRIRGYTF. CDR3 sequence (DNA): TGTGCCAGCAGCTTTAGCCGGATAAGAGGCTACACCTTC.

This chain links TRBV5-5 with TRBJ1-6; D is uncertain. This CDR3 spans 16 amino acids. The V end was cut by 5 bases, the J end by 5 bases, with 17 bases between. The V gene's germline CDR1 is SGHKS and CDR2 YYEKEE (reference sequence). The CDR3 loop reads CASSYSRGGNNSPLHF. The CDR3 bases are TGTGCCAGCAGTTATTCTCGGGGAGGTAATAATTCACCCCTCCACTTT.

The CDR3 nucleotides read TGTGCCATCAGTGAGTCCGGGATATCAAGGAAGCCCCAGCATTTT. It yields the protein CAISESGISRKPQHF. This chain links TRBV10-3 with TRBJ1-5; D gene ambiguous. Germline V lookup: CDR1 ENHRY, CDR2 SYGVKD. V lost 0 bases to trimming and J lost 8 bases, with 14 bases between them. The CDR3 spans 15 residues.

The chain is built from TRBV11-3 and TRBJ1-1; 8 bases line up with TRBD1. The CDR3 loop spans 12 amino acids. CDR1 is SGHNT, CDR2 YENEEA, per germline. Trimming removed 1 base from V and 10 bases from J; junction bases left unmatched: 2. The CDR3 loop reads CASSLGTGGAFF. CDR3 DNA sequence: TGTGCCAGCAGCTTAGGTACAGGGGGAGCTTTCTTT. Combining the CDR3 with reference TRBV11-3 and TRBJ1-1 gives the whole variable domain EAGVVQSPRYKIIEKKQPVAFWCNPISGHNTLYWYLQNLGQGPELLIRYENEEAVDDSQLPKDRFSAERLKGVDSTLKIQPAELGDSAVYLCASSLGTGGAFFGQGTRLTVV.

The chain is built from TRBV6-5 and TRBJ1-3, with D perhaps TRBD1 (6 bases). CDR3 length equals 15 residues. Trimming left V 2 bases short and J 8 bases short, with 16 bases between. Germline loops: CDR1 MNHEY, CDR2 SVGAGI. CDR3 DNA: TGTGCCAGCAGTTACCGAGGGGGGGCTCAAGACACCATATATTTT. This gives the protein CASSYRGGAQDTIYF.

The chain employs TRBV9 and TRBJ1-1, with D possibly being TRBD1 (6 bases). The V gene lost 4 bases and the J gene lost 1 base, with 17 bases spanning the gap. CDR1 SGDLS and CDR2 YYNGEE come from the germline V gene. CDR3 length: 16 amino acids. In DNA, the CDR3 is TGTGCCAGCAGCATCCCCGGGACAATAAAGAACACTGAAGCTTTCTTT. The encoded protein is CASSIPGTIKNTEAFF.

The rearrangement links TRBV12-5 to TRBJ2-3; TRBD2 agrees at 9 bases. The germline gives CDR1 LGHNT, CDR2 FRNRAP. V lost 6 bases, J lost 1 base, and 5 bases stayed unmatched. This CDR3 spans 15 amino acids. The CDR3 DNA follows: TGTGCTAGTGGGGACAAGCGGGGGGGCACAGATACGCAGTATTTT. It yields the protein CASGDKRGGTDTQYF.

The chain recombines TRBV18 with TRBJ2-3; weak D call: TRBD1 (6 bases). V was trimmed by 5 bases and J by 6 bases, leaving 21 bases between them. The CDR3 has 16 amino acids. The germline gives CDR1 KGHSH, CDR2 LQKENI. CDR3 DNA sequence: TGTGCCAGCTCAAGACGCTCGGCAGGGGCAGCGGATACGCAGTATTTT. It specifies CASSRRSAGAADTQYF.